This T cell receptor beta chain was sequenced in a study of monozygotic twins with inflammatory bowel disease. Germline lookup yields CDR1 SGHTA and CDR2 FQGNSA. The CDR3 covers 15 residues. Following a re-call of the 5' RACE reads, TCRdb has one entry per CDR3 protein and lacks DNA. This repertoire includes 440,000 or so distinct CDR3 sequences. J is TRBJ2-2 and V is TRBV7-2; TCRdb's D call, TRBD1, is unchecked because there is no DNA. The specimen was blood. The TCR originated in a human donor with ulcerative colitis or Crohn's disease, or a healthy co-twin of an affected twin (not recorded which). The CDR3 is CASSARVGSPGELFF.